This TCR beta chain was identified in a study of CD8+ T cells in alopecia areata. Across the whole study: Treated patients swallowed 5 to 10 mg of oral tofacitinib twice daily.

Germline values: CDR1 SGHRS, CDR2 YFSETQ. CDR3 length equals 13 residues. Trimming took 0 bases from V and 1 from J, leaving 4 bases between them. The authors extracted RNA and reverse transcribed it into cDNA as the sequencing template. Libraries were prepared by immunoSEQ multiplex PCR; TCRdb keeps only in-frame clonotypes and omits some of them. The sample comprises more than 90,000 clones, about two fifths of which are singletons, and roughly 3.3% rests with the top ten. This clone has just a few counts. Patients with alopecia areata provided lesional scalp punch biopsies as well as peripheral blood.

The sample consisted of CD4+ T cells sorted from blood. The receptor was derived from a human donor with alopecia areata. V gene TRBV5-1 combines with J gene TRBJ2-5; D unresolved. The CDR3 loop is CASSLAPQETQYF. CDR3 sequence (DNA): TGCGCCAGCAGCTTGGCGCCCCAAGAGACCCAGTACTTC.